Listed below are T cell receptor beta chains from one sample, sequenced in a study of cytomegalovirus exposure and HLA in healthy donors. The protocol was immunoSEQ multiplex PCR, while the TCRdb copy is restricted to in-frame clones and leaves out a portion. The table records 200,000 or so clones, roughly 88% of them present only once. Sequencing was carried out using PBMCs. The source is a woman under 30 in good health and CMV-seronegative. Each CDR3 is given with its conserved first and last residue. Fields, in order: clone size, J gene, V gene, D gene, CDR3 length, CDR3 DNA, CDR3 protein. D genes are given only for firm matches. The size field is filled for only some rows; it gives once, few, many or a size class.

>NA|TRBJ2-3|TRBV10-3|TRBD2|18
TGTGCCATCAGTGAGTCACGTACTAGCGGGAGGGACACAGATACGCAGTATTTT
CAISESRTSGRDTDTQYF
>NA|TRBJ2-3|TRBV30|NA|13
TGTGCCTGGAGTACGGGAAACACAGATACGCAGTATTTT
CAWSTGNTDTQYF
>few|TRBJ1-5|TRBV11-2|TRBD1|13
TGTGCCAGCAGCTCCACAGGGGTTGGGCCCCAGCATTTT
CASSSTGVGPQHF
>NA|TRBJ2-7|TRBV5-6|NA|13
TGTGCCAGCAGCTTGGCCGGACTGAGCGGGCAGTACTTC
CASSLAGLSGQYF
>once|TRBJ1-1|TRBV30|NA|13
TGTGCCTGGAGGTTGGACATCTACACTGAAGCTTTCTTT
CAWRLDIYTEAFF
>NA|TRBJ2-1|TRBV7-8|NA|15
TGTGCCAGCAGCCCCCTCAGGACATTGAAAAATGAGCAGTTCTTC
CASSPLRTLKNEQFF
>NA|TRBJ1-2|TRBV7-6|NA|14
TGTGCCAGCAGTCCCCGCGGAAGGGGCGGTGGCTACACCTTC
CASSPRGRGGGYTF
>NA|TRBJ2-2|TRBV27|NA|14
TGTGCCAGCAGTTTGGCGGGGAAAGCCGGGGAGCTGTTTTTT
CASSLAGKAGELFF
>NA|TRBJ1-2|TRBV4-2|NA|17
TGTGCCAGCAGCCAAGTGGGCCGGGCAGGGATTAACTATGGCTACACCTTC
CASSQVGRAGINYGYTF
>NA|TRBJ2-7|TRBV5-6|NA|14
TGTGCCAGCAGCTTGATGACAGGATCCTACGAGCAGTACTTC
CASSLMTGSYEQYF
>NA|TRBJ1-1|TRBV6-1|TRBD1|14
TGTGCCAGCAGTGCCTTTGACAGGGCAACTGAAGCTTTCTTT
CASSAFDRATEAFF
>NA|TRBJ2-1|TRBV4-3|NA|15
TGCGCCAGCAGCCAAGATGTGACAGACTACAATGAGCAGTTCTTC
CASSQDVTDYNEQFF
>NA|TRBJ1-1|TRBV30|NA|12
TGTGCCTGTGGGAGGGCGTACACTGAAGCTTTCTTT
CACGRAYTEAFF
>NA|TRBJ1-1|TRBV5-4|TRBD1|17
TGTGCCAGCAGCTCTGCCCTTGGGACAGGGGATAACACTGAAGCTTTCTTT
CASSSALGTGDNTEAFF
>NA|TRBJ2-2|TRBV2|TRBD2|19
TGTGCCAGCAGTGTGCCACTAGCGGGAGGAGGCGCGAACACCGGGGAGCTGTTTTTT
CASSVPLAGGGANTGELFF
>few|TRBJ2-7|TRBV2|NA|13
TGTGCCAGCAGTTCCCCGGGGACTCACGAGCAGTACTTC
CASSSPGTHEQYF
>NA|TRBJ1-1|TRBV6-5|NA|13
TGTGCCAGCAGTTACGCCGGGAACACTGAAGCTTTCTTT
CASSYAGNTEAFF
>NA|TRBJ1-2|TRBV13|TRBD1|17
TGTGCCAGCAGCTTAGGCCTAATGGGACAGGGGGCCGGTGGCTACACCTTC
CASSLGLMGQGAGGYTF
>once|TRBJ1-2|TRBV19|NA|15
TGTGCCAGTAGTATCCGAGACGGGATTTACTATGGCTACACCTTC
CASSIRDGIYYGYTF
>NA|TRBJ2-7|TRBV18|TRBD2|17
TGTGCCAGCTCACCACAGGAGGCGGGACTAGCGGGAGCGGAGCAGTACTTC
CASSPQEAGLAGAEQYF
>NA|TRBJ1-2|TRBV28|TRBD1|16
TGTGCCAGCAGTTCACGATTCAGGGGGCGGGTCTATGGCTACACCTTC
CASSSRFRGRVYGYTF
>NA|TRBJ2-7|TRBV28|TRBD1|15
TGTGCCAGCAGTTCCCCCCAGGACAGGGTCCACGAGCAGTACTTC
CASSSPQDRVHEQYF
>NA|TRBJ2-7|TRBV4-2|TRBD1|15
TGTGCCAGCAGCCAGGGACAGGACATCTCCTACGAGCAGTACTTC
CASSQGQDISYEQYF
>few|TRBJ2-5|TRBV5-1|TRBD2|15
TGCGCCAGCAGGCCCGGGACTAGCGGGACGGAGACCCAGTACTTC
CASRPGTSGTETQYF
>NA|TRBJ2-5|TRBV27|NA|14
TGTGCCAGCAGTAATTGGGACTCTCAAGAGACCCAGTACTTC
CASSNWDSQETQYF
>once|TRBJ2-5|TRBV5-1|TRBD2|13
TGCGCCAGCAGCTGGGAGGGTCAAGAGACCCAGTACTTC
CASSWEGQETQYF
>NA|TRBJ2-5|TRBV11-2|TRBD2|18
TGTGCCAGCAGCTTAGCCCCCGGGACTAGCGGGACTTCAGAGACCCAGTACTTC
CASSLAPGTSGTSETQYF
>NA|TRBJ2-3|TRBV21-1|NA|15
TGTGCCAGCAGCAATTCGGAGAATTACACAGATACGCAGTATTTT
CASSNSENYTDTQYF
>NA|TRBJ2-1|TRBV5-1|TRBD2|15
TGCGCCAGCAGGCCACTAGCGGAACCCTACAATGAGCAGTTCTTC
CASRPLAEPYNEQFF
>NA|TRBJ2-7|TRBV6-1|TRBD2|13
TGTGCCAGCGGACTAGCGGGAGGCTACGAGCAGTACTTC
CASGLAGGYEQYF
>NA|TRBJ1-1|TRBV6-1|NA|15
TGTGCCAGCAGTGCCCAGGGGCTGGGAAACACTGAAGCTTTCTTT
CASSAQGLGNTEAFF
>few|TRBJ2-7|TRBV5-1|NA|13
TGCGCCAGCAGACCTGAAGGGGGTGGCGAGCAGTACTTC
CASRPEGGGEQYF
>NA|TRBJ2-5|TRBV15|NA|12
TGTGCCACCAGCAGAGACGGAGAGACCCAGTACTTC
CATSRDGETQYF
>few|TRBJ1-1|TRBV6-5|NA|13
TGTGCCAGCAGCCAATCCAAAAACACTGAAGCTTTCTTT
CASSQSKNTEAFF
>NA|TRBJ2-3|TRBV7-2|NA|14
TGTGCCATCCCACCGGGACTGCCCACAGATACGCAGTATTTT
CAIPPGLPTDTQYF
>NA|TRBJ1-4|TRBV28|NA|14
TGTGCCAGCAGTTTACAGGGGCCGGTAGAAAAACTGTTTTTT
CASSLQGPVEKLFF
>NA|TRBJ2-5|TRBV7-3|NA|19
TGTGCCAGCAGCTTAAGACTTGGGGCCGAGGGGAGGTTAGGGGAGACCCAGTACTTC
CASSLRLGAEGRLGETQYF
>NA|TRBJ1-2|TRBV7-9|NA|17
TGTGCCAGCAGCCAAAACTACCCTCCCGGGTCGCTATATGGCTACACCTTC
CASSQNYPPGSLYGYTF
>NA|TRBJ1-1|TRBV7-9|NA|14
TGTGCCAGCAGGAACGACAGGAACACTGAGGGAGCTTTCTTT
CASRNDRNTEGAFF
>once|TRBJ2-1|TRBV30|TRBD1|15
TGTGCCTGGTGGGGTGGGACAGGGGCGACCGTGGGGCAGTTCTTC
CAWWGGTGATVGQFF
>NA|TRBJ2-7|TRBV28|TRBD1|14
TGTGCCAGCAGAACCGACAGGGCACGTTACGAGCAGTACTTC
CASRTDRARYEQYF
>NA|TRBJ1-1|TRBV27|NA|13
TGTGCCAGCAGTATCTCGAGGAACACTGAAGCTTTCTTT
CASSISRNTEAFF
>NA|TRBJ2-7|TRBV27|TRBD2|14
TGTGCCAGCGCGGTAGAAGCGGGAGTGGGGGAGCAGTACTTC
CASAVEAGVGEQYF
>few|TRBJ2-7|TRBV7-2|TRBD2|15
TGTGCCAGCAGCTTAACTAGCGGACCTGCCTACGAGCAGTACTTC
CASSLTSGPAYEQYF
>NA|TRBJ2-3|TRBV5-1|NA|17
TGCGCCAGCAGCGAGAGTCGACAGCTACCCAGCACAGATACGCAGTATTTT
CASSESRQLPSTDTQYF
>NA|TRBJ2-1|TRBV30|NA|14
TGTGCCTGGATTGGGGCGCCAGGGTACGATGAGCAGTTCTTC
CAWIGAPGYDEQFF
>once|TRBJ1-2|TRBV27|NA|12
TGTGCCAGCAGAATCTACAGGAATGGCTACACCTTC
CASRIYRNGYTF
>NA|TRBJ2-5|TRBV5-4|TRBD2|14
TGTGCCAGCAGGCGGCTAGCGGGAGAAGAGACCCAGTACTTC
CASRRLAGEETQYF
>NA|TRBJ2-1|TRBV19|NA|11
TGTGCCAGCACTGGTATCAATGAGCAGTTCTTC
CASTGINEQFF
>NA|TRBJ1-2|TRBV7-8|TRBD1|15
TGTGCCAGCAGCTCGGACAGGGCAGCTAACTATGGCTACACCTTC
CASSSDRAANYGYTF
>NA|TRBJ2-7|TRBV2|NA|14
TGTGCCAGCAGTGAAACTGACGACTGGAAAGGGCAGTACTTC
CASSETDDWKGQYF